These 32 T cell receptor beta chains were all obtained from the same sample, sequenced in a study of blood T cell repertoires in COVID-19. The repertoire was sequenced with immunoSEQ multiplex PCR; TCRdb's copy has only in-frame clones and lacks some. Of 150,000 to 200,000 clones listed, approximately 80% were seen once; the top ten hold approximately 6%. Sequenced sample: PBMCs or T cells enriched from blood (not recorded which). The receptors come from a man aged 40-49 years who had recovered from COVID-19.

This rearrangement joins TRBV18 to TRBJ1-4; the match to TRBD1 covers 9 bases. The germline CDR1 and CDR2 sequences are KGHSH and LQKENI. The V gene end was trimmed by 3 bases and the J gene end by 10 bases; junction bases not matched to a gene: 3. This CDR3 has 13 amino acids. The DNA of the CDR3 is TGTGCCAGCTCACCCGACAGGGGGGTAAAACTGTTTTTT. This codes for CASSPDRGVKLFF.

In its sample, this clone was seen a few times. The rearrangement links TRBV19 to TRBJ1-5; D is unresolved. The CDR3 runs 13 residues. CDR1 LNHDA and CDR2 SQIVND come from the germline V gene (reference sequence). V dropped 3 bases and J dropped 7 bases, with 10 bases sitting between them. This CDR3 is CASSMVFRQPQHF. Written as DNA, the CDR3 is TGTGCCAGTAGTATGGTGTTCCGGCAGCCCCAGCATTTT.

The chain has TRBV19 and TRBJ1-1; D ambiguous. CDR3 length equals 15 residues. Germline V CDR1 and CDR2: LNHDA, SQIVND (reference sequence). Trimming took off 2 bases at V and 1 base at J, with 11 bases between the two ends. The CDR3 region has the DNA TGTGCCAGTAGTATAATAACAGCTCGGAACACTGAAGCTTTCTTT. It codes for CASSIITARNTEAFF. Full variable domain (missing parts from reference TRBV19 and TRBJ1-1): DGGITQSPKYLFRKEGQNVTLSCEQNLNHDAMYWYRQDPGQGLRLIYYSQIVNDFQKGDIAEGYSVSREKKESFPLTVTSAQKNPTAFYLCASSIITARNTEAFFGQGTRLTVV.

J is TRBJ1-3 and V is TRBV9, with D uncertain. From germline, CDR1 is SGDLS and CDR2 YYNGEE. With 0 bases removed from V and 0 bases from J, the gap between germline ends came to 7 bases. This CDR3 has 15 amino acids. The CDR3 sequence: CASSVVGDSGNTIYF. As DNA, the CDR3 is TGTGCCAGCAGCGTAGTCGGGGACTCTGGAAACACCATATATTTT.

The rearrangement uses TRBV19 and TRBJ1-1, with unresolved D. The CDR3 loop spans 15 amino acids. Germline assignment: CDR1 LNHDA and CDR2 SQIVND (reference sequence). V lost 2 bases and J lost 3, with 13 bases in between. The CDR3 nucleotides read TGTGCCAGTAGTATAAGTGCAGGTATCTACACTGAAGCTTTCTTT. Translating gives CASSISAGIYTEAFF.

This chain uses TRBV7-9 with TRBJ1-2; D not certain. V was pared by 2 bases and J by 3 bases, with 10 bases between. The CDR3 is 14 amino acids. Germline values: CDR1 SEHNR, CDR2 FQNEAQ (reference sequence). CDR3 sequence reads: CASSLSGVDYGYTF. In DNA form, the CDR3 reads TGTGCCAGCAGCTTATCCGGGGTGGACTATGGCTACACCTTC.

The chain employs TRBV6-5 and TRBJ2-3; no firm D call. Looked up from germline, CDR1 is MNHEY and CDR2 is SVGAGI. This CDR3 spans 13 amino acids. The V gene lost 0 bases and the J gene lost 5 bases, with 6 bases spanning the gap. The CDR3 spells CASSYSPQDTQYF. CDR3 DNA sequence: TGTGCCAGCAGTTACTCTCCACAAGATACGCAGTATTTT.

The chain recombines TRBV10-3 with TRBJ1-1, with 9 positions matching TRBD1. The CDR3 sequence is 13 residues long. Trimming cost V 7 bases and J 9 bases; bases outside gene matches: 9. In germline, CDR1 is ENHRY, CDR2 SYGVKD. The CDR3 protein is CAITDRTGAKAFF. The CDR3 bases are TGTGCCATCACCGATAGGACAGGGGCGAAAGCTTTCTTT.

This clone showed up just a few times. The chain uses TRBV24-1 and TRBJ2-1; the match to TRBD1 covers 7 bases. Unmatched junction bases numbered 5, after V lost 3 bases and J lost 7 bases. Germline V gene sequence: CDR1 KGHDR, CDR2 SFDVKD. There are 14 residues in the CDR3. The CDR3 here is CATSDGDSGNEQFF. CDR3 in DNA: TGTGCCACCAGTGATGGGGACAGCGGAAATGAGCAGTTCTTC.

V gene TRBV3-1 (or the pseudogene TRBV3-2) combines with J gene TRBJ2-5; TRBD2 matches 13 bases. The germline V gene has CDR1 LGHDT and CDR2 YNNKEL (reference sequence). Losses at the gene ends were 5 bases for V and 2 bases for J; bases not matched to a gene: 11. The CDR3 length is 18 residues. The CDR3 here is CASSYILAGGPRQETQYF. The DNA of the CDR3 is TGTGCCAGCAGCTATATACTAGCGGGGGGGCCGAGGCAAGAGACCCAGTACTTC.

This clone was detected ten times or more. The chain employs TRBV2 and TRBJ2-2; tentative D call: TRBD2 (6 bases). The germline CDR1 and CDR2 sequences are SNHLY and FYNNEI. V dropped 6 bases and J dropped 2 bases, with 16 bases sitting between them. The CDR3 contains 16 residues. CDR3 nucleotide sequence: TGTGCCAGCAGCCTTCTAGGGACTTCTAACACCGGGGAGCTGTTTTTT. Amino acid sequence: CASSLLGTSNTGELFF.

The chain uses TRBV5-1 and TRBJ2-1; TRBD2 matches at 8 bases. The CDR3 spans 15 residues. V gave up 5 bases and J gave up 0 bases; unmatched junction bases: 4. Germline CDR1 and CDR2: SGHRS and YFSETQ. In DNA, the CDR3 is TGCGCCAGCAGTACCGGGACTAGCTCCTACAATGAGCAGTTCTTC. Its protein product is CASSTGTSSYNEQFF.

The chain is built from TRBV10-3 and TRBJ2-1, with 11 bases identical to TRBD2. Trimming took 6 bases from V and 7 from J; bases not matched to a gene: 5. CDR3 size: 14 residues. Per germline, CDR1 ENHRY and CDR2 SYGVKD. The CDR3 loop reads CAIRAGTSGNEQFF. The CDR3 DNA follows: TGTGCCATCAGAGCGGGGACTAGCGGTAATGAGCAGTTCTTC.

The J gene is TRBJ1-2, the V gene TRBV25-1; TRBD1 agrees at 9 bases. CDR3 size: 15 residues. V was pared by 4 bases and J by 4 bases, with 7 bases of the junction left unmatched. Germline values: CDR1 MGHDK, CDR2 SYGVNS. The CDR3 DNA reads TGTGCCAGCAGTGGATACACAGGGGGCGGCTATGGCTACACCTTC. It codes for CASSGYTGGGYGYTF.

In this sample, this clone turned up a few times. The chain couples TRBV19 to TRBJ2-2; D perhaps matches TRBD2 (6 bases). V was pared by 4 bases and J by 0 bases, with 6 bases between. Germline V gene data show CDR1 as LNHDA and CDR2 as SQIVND (reference sequence). The CDR3 consists of 14 residues. CDR3 sequence reads: CASSRGANTGELFF. CDR3 nucleotides: TGTGCCAGTAGTAGGGGGGCGAACACCGGGGAGCTGTTTTTT.

This sequence joins TRBV6-5 and TRBJ1-1; D call uncertain. The V end lost 6 bases, the J end lost 3 bases, and 11 bases lay between the germline ends. The CDR3 is made up of 13 amino acids. The germline V gene has CDR1 MNHEY and CDR2 SVGAGI. The CDR3 loop is CASRANWYTEAFF. The CDR3 DNA sequence: TGTGCCAGCAGAGCCAACTGGTACACTGAAGCTTTCTTT.

The V and J genes are TRBV30 and TRBJ2-2, with 7 bases that match TRBD1. CDR1 is GTSNPN, CDR2 SVGIG, per germline (reference sequence). The J segment lost 3 bases and the V segment lost 3 bases, leaving 4 bases of the junction unmatched. The CDR3 contains 14 residues. The CDR3 coding sequence is TGTGCCTGGAGAGGGGGCAGCTACACCGGGGAGCTGTTTTTT. This translates into CAWRGGSYTGELFF.

V usage is TRBV6-2 or TRBV6-3 and J usage is TRBJ1-2, with D possibly matching TRBD1 (5 bases). The CDR3 is 13 amino acids. Germline CDR1 is MNHEY and CDR2 is SVGEGT. V lost 8 bases and J lost 8, with 18 bases in between. CDR3 residues: CASRQRGSEGYTF. The CDR3 nucleotides read TGTGCCAGCCGCCAAAGGGGTTCGGAAGGCTACACCTTC.

The V call is TRBV6-5, the J call TRBJ2-7; 8 nucleotides align to TRBD2. The CDR3 runs 14 residues. Trimming took 7 bases from V and 2 from J; bases not matched to a gene: 7. Germline V lookup: CDR1 MNHEY, CDR2 SVGAGI. In nucleotides, the CDR3 is TGTGCCAGCACCGATACTAGCGGCACCTACGAGCAGTACTTC. This translates into CASTDTSGTYEQYF.

J is TRBJ1-2 and V is TRBV30; no firm D call. Germline CDR1 is GTSNPN and CDR2 is SVGIG (reference sequence). CDR3 length: 13 amino acids. The V and J ends lost 1 base and 6 bases respectively, with 12 bases between them. Here the CDR3 reads CAWSAHEYDGYTF. The CDR3 region has the DNA TGTGCCTGGAGTGCCCACGAGTATGATGGCTACACCTTC.

The V call is TRBV3-1 (or the pseudogene TRBV3-2), the J call TRBJ2-5; TRBD2 matches 15 bases. The V gene end was trimmed by 4 bases and the J gene end by 2 bases; junction bases not matched to a gene: 2. This CDR3 region has 16 residues. Germline V lookup: CDR1 LGHDT, CDR2 YNNKEL (reference sequence). CDR3 nucleotide sequence: TGTGCCAGCAGCCGCGGACTAGCGGGGGGGCAAGAGACCCAGTACTTC. It translates to CASSRGLAGGQETQYF.

The chain combines TRBV27 with TRBJ1-2; perhaps TRBD1 as D (6 bases). This CDR3 is built from 12 residues. Germline assignment: CDR1 MNHEY and CDR2 SMNVEV (reference sequence). Trimming removed 5 bases from V and 8 bases from J, with 12 bases in between. For the CDR3, the DNA is TGTGCCAGCAGTCCCCCAGGGGACGGCTACACCTTC. This gives the protein CASSPPGDGYTF.

This clone is a singleton in its sample. The genes are TRBV6-4 and TRBJ1-5; no firm D call. This CDR3 comprises 13 residues. Germline CDR1 MRHNA, CDR2 SNTAGT. Deletions cut 3 bases from V and 3 bases from J, with 6 bases between. CDR3 sequence (DNA): TGTGCCAGCAGTGAACAGACCAATCAGCCCCAGCATTTT. Its translation is CASSEQTNQPQHF.

The chain has TRBV5-1 and TRBJ2-1; 9 nucleotides match TRBD1. Trimming removed 4 bases from V and 6 bases from J; junction bases left unmatched: 5. There are 14 residues in the CDR3. CDR1 is SGHRS and CDR2 is YFSETQ in the germline V gene. CDR3 nucleotide sequence: TGCGCCAGCAGCCCCGGGACAGGGATCAATGAGCAGTTCTTC. It specifies CASSPGTGINEQFF.

V gene TRBV7-8 combines with J gene TRBJ1-2; tentative D call: TRBD1 (5 bases). Germline V lookup: CDR1 SGHVS, CDR2 FQNEAQ. This CDR3 is 14 amino acids long. V shed 4 bases and J shed 4 bases, with 13 bases lying between them. The CDR3 reads CASSSRLGPYGYTF. The CDR3 coding sequence is TGTGCCAGCAGCTCCCGGCTGGGGCCCTATGGCTACACCTTC.

This clone is a singleton in its sample. The rearrangement joins TRBV6-6 to TRBJ2-7; 7 bases match TRBD2. Per the germline V gene, CDR1 is MNHNY and CDR2 is SVGAGI (reference sequence). J lost 2 bases, V lost 2 bases, and 6 bases had no gene match. The CDR3 spans 15 residues. The chain's CDR3 is CASSYGRRGAYEQYF. CDR3 in DNA: TGTGCCAGCAGTTACGGCCGTCGGGGGGCCTACGAGCAGTACTTC.

The chain couples TRBV5-1 to TRBJ2-7; TRBD1 is a possible D gene (5 bases). V was trimmed by 0 bases and J by 0 bases, leaving 7 bases between them. CDR3 length equals 14 residues. Germline CDR1 SGHRS, CDR2 YFSETQ. CDR3 region: CASSLGRGSYEQYV. In DNA form, the CDR3 reads TGCGCCAGCAGCTTGGGAAGGGGCTCCTACGAGCAGTACGTC.

The chain combines TRBV3-1 (or the pseudogene TRBV3-2) with TRBJ2-7, with TRBD2 matching over 13 bases. V lost 3 bases, J lost 4 bases, and 0 bases stayed unmatched. The CDR3 has 14 amino acids. CDR1 is LGHDT, CDR2 YNNKEL, per germline (reference sequence). The CDR3, as DNA: TGTGCCAGCAGCCAGGGACTAGCGGGATACGAGCAGTACTTC. Translation gives CASSQGLAGYEQYF.

Concerning this clone: The same CDR3 can be traced to other DNA sequences in this sample. V and J are TRBV7-2 and TRBJ2-7; D is perhaps TRBD2 (6 bases). The CDR3 loop spans 14 amino acids. Trimming took 0 bases from V and 4 from J, leaving 10 bases between them. The germline V gene has CDR1 SGHTA and CDR2 FQGNSA. For the CDR3, the DNA is TGTGCCAGCAGCTTAGCGGGAGGAACGTACGAGCAGTACGTC. Translating it yields CASSLAGGTYEQYV.

The gene calls are TRBV6-5 and TRBJ1-2; 9 bases are a match to TRBD1. Germline CDR1 reads MNHEY; CDR2 reads SVGAGI. There are 14 residues in the CDR3. V trimming: 10 bases; J trimming: 8 bases; junction bases outside the gene matches: 14. For the CDR3, the DNA is TGTGCCACGAATCCCCGCCGACAGGGGGACGGCTACACCTTC. This sequence encodes CATNPRRQGDGYTF.

The chain carries TRBV6-5 and TRBJ1-2; possibly TRBD1 for D (6 bases). V dropped 2 bases and J dropped 7 bases, with 8 bases sitting between them. Germline CDR1 is MNHEY and CDR2 is SVGAGI. CDR3 length equals 12 residues. The CDR3 DNA reads TGTGCCAGCAGTTACGCAGGGGTTGGCTACACCTTC. Translating it yields CASSYAGVGYTF.

The rearrangement links TRBV6-5 to TRBJ1-4; TRBD1 matches at 7 bases. Trimming cost V 5 bases and J 10 bases; bases outside gene matches: 10. The CDR3 is made up of 14 amino acids. Per germline, CDR1 MNHEY and CDR2 SVGAGI. The CDR3, as DNA: TGTGCCAGCAGTAAAATCTCGACAGGGAGAAAACTGTTTTTT. The encoded protein is CASSKISTGRKLFF.